These T cell receptor beta chains were read from a single sample in a study of shared clonotypes between healthy human individuals. Method: immunoSEQ multiplex PCR; TCRdb's copy keeps in-frame clones and lacks some. The sample yields 110,000 or so clones, around 68% seen once. The source material was memory CD8+ T cells sorted from blood. These receptor sequences come from a woman aged 25 to 39 in good health. Both conserved end residues are part of each CDR3. Fields, in order: V gene, CDR3 length, D gene, J gene, clone size, CDR3 protein, CDR3 DNA. A D gene is named only where the DNA matches it firmly. The size field is filled for only some rows; it gives once, few, many or a size class.

>TRBV7-9|12|NA|TRBJ2-7|NA
CASSLDAGEQYF
TGTGCCAGCAGCTTAGATGCCGGCGAGCAGTACTTC
>TRBV6-4|13|NA|TRBJ1-2|NA
CASSEGAYGGYTF
TGTGCCAGCAGTGAGGGGGCGTACGGAGGCTACACCTTC
>TRBV11-2|14|TRBD2|TRBJ2-7|NA
CASSFSGRAYEQYF
TGTGCCAGCAGCTTTAGCGGGAGGGCCTACGAGCAGTACTTC
>TRBV7-2|18|TRBD1|TRBJ2-6|few
CASSSSGTGYSGANVLTF
TGTGCCAGCAGCTCATCCGGGACAGGATACTCTGGGGCCAACGTCCTGACTTTC
>TRBV6-1|15|NA|TRBJ2-6|many
CASSEGQSGANVLTF
TGTGCCAGCAGTGAGGGGCAATCTGGGGCCAACGTCCTGACTTTC
>TRBV5-8|15|TRBD1|TRBJ2-7|NA
CASSQVGTGAYEQYF
TGTGCCAGCAGCCAAGTCGGGACAGGGGCCTACGAGCAGTACTTC
>TRBV28|21|TRBD2|TRBJ2-7|NA
CASSARAGLLLAGVRGYEQYF
TGTGCCAGCAGCGCTCGGGCAGGCCTCTTACTAGCGGGAGTAAGAGGGTACGAGCAGTACTTC
>TRBV28|15|NA|TRBJ2-7|NA
CASSLWASKTYEQYF
TGTGCCAGCAGTTTATGGGCTAGCAAGACCTACGAGCAGTACTTC
>TRBV15|17|TRBD1|TRBJ2-2|many
CATSRDAGTGDSGELFF
TGTGCCACCAGCAGAGACGCCGGGACAGGGGACTCCGGGGAGCTGTTTTTT
>TRBV5-1|18|NA|TRBJ1-6|few
CASSLRAQGSSYNSPLHF
TGCGCCAGCAGCTTGCGGGCCCAAGGGAGCTCCTATAATTCACCCCTCCACTTT
>TRBV4-2|15|TRBD2|TRBJ2-2|many
CASSPTSGITGELFF
TGTGCCAGCAGCCCGACTAGCGGGATAACCGGGGAGCTGTTTTTT
>TRBV5-1|15|NA|TRBJ2-5|NA
CASSLAPGVRETQYF
TGCGCCAGCAGCTTGGCCCCCGGGGTTCGGGAGACCCAGTACTTC
>TRBV5-8|14|NA|TRBJ1-5|NA
CASSLAAYNQPQHF
TGTGCCAGCAGCTTGGCCGCGTACAATCAGCCCCAGCATTTT
>TRBV18|17|TRBD1|TRBJ2-3|NA
CASSPDRDEDFTDTQYF
TGTGCCAGCTCACCAGACAGGGACGAGGACTTCACAGATACGCAGTATTTT
>TRBV2|16|NA|TRBJ2-2|NA
CASSEGQEDPTGELFF
TGTGCCAGCAGTGAGGGGCAGGAGGACCCCACCGGGGAGCTGTTTTTT
>TRBV28|13|NA|TRBJ1-1|few
CASSPARGGGAFF
TGTGCCAGCAGTCCCGCACGTGGAGGGGGAGCTTTCTTT
>TRBV11-2|14|TRBD1|TRBJ2-7|NA
CASSIGQGGYEQYF
TGTGCCAGCAGCATTGGACAGGGTGGCTACGAGCAGTACTTC
>TRBV25-1|14|NA|TRBJ2-1|many
CATQGGLIPDEQFF
TGTGCCACCCAGGGCGGTTTAATCCCGGATGAGCAGTTCTTC
>TRBV25-1|15|NA|TRBJ1-3|NA
CASSSPGTSGNTIYF
TGTGCCAGCAGTTCCCCGGGGACATCTGGAAACACCATATATTTT
>TRBV7-9|15|TRBD2|TRBJ2-7|NA
CASSLNTGGPKEQYF
TGTGCCAGCAGCTTAAATACGGGAGGGCCGAAGGAGCAGTACTTC
>TRBV5-1|15|TRBD2|TRBJ2-3|NA
CASSFSSGRTDTQYF
TGCGCCAGCAGCTTCTCGAGCGGGAGAACAGATACGCAGTATTTT
>TRBV10-3|13|NA|TRBJ1-5|NA
CAISESIQQPLHF
TGTGCCATCAGTGAGTCTATCCAGCAACCCCTGCATTTT
>TRBV6-6|14|NA|TRBJ2-7|NA
CASSYSILSYEQYF
TGTGCCAGCAGTTACAGCATCCTCTCCTACGAGCAGTACTTC
>TRBV19|13|TRBD2|TRBJ2-1|medium-sized
CASSLADYNEQFF
TGTGCCAGTTCCCTAGCGGACTACAATGAGCAGTTCTTC
>TRBV5-5|13|TRBD2|TRBJ2-1|few
CASSRLAGNEQFF
TGTGCCAGCAGCCGATTAGCGGGCAATGAGCAGTTCTTC
>TRBV25-1|14|NA|TRBJ2-3|NA
CASTRLGATDTQYF
TGTGCCAGCACCCGTCTGGGGGCGACAGATACGCAGTATTTT
>TRBV19|13|NA|TRBJ2-1|NA
CASSIPGSNEQFF
TGTGCCAGTAGTATCCCAGGGAGCAATGAGCAGTTCTTC
>TRBV5-1|14|NA|TRBJ1-1|NA
CASSNGKGGTEAFF
TGCGCCAGCAGCAACGGTAAGGGTGGCACTGAAGCTTTCTTT
>TRBV9|13|TRBD2|TRBJ2-7|few
CASSSGISYEQYF
TGTGCCAGCAGTAGCGGGATATCCTACGAGCAGTACTTC
>TRBV4-1|16|NA|TRBJ1-3|few
CASSQGGTASGNTIYF
TGCGCCAGCAGCCAAGGGGGGACGGCCTCTGGAAACACCATATATTTT
>TRBV5-5|17|NA|TRBJ2-7|NA
CASSFRTPSDYLYEQYF
TGTGCCAGCAGCTTTAGGACACCCTCCGACTACCTTTACGAGCAGTACTTC
>TRBV30|14|TRBD1|TRBJ2-1|NA
CAWSWDRGYNEQFF
TGTGCCTGGAGCTGGGACAGGGGATACAATGAGCAGTTCTTC
>TRBV7-6|14|NA|TRBJ1-3|NA
CASSLTDSGNTIYF
TGTGCCAGCAGCTTAACAGACTCCGGAAACACCATATATTTT
>TRBV6-5|15|NA|TRBJ2-6|NA
CASSSGNSGANVLTF
TGTGCCAGCAGTTCCGGTAACTCTGGGGCCAACGTCCTGACTTTC
>TRBV10-3|19|TRBD2|TRBJ2-3|NA
CAISELSLRIAGSTDTQYF
TGTGCCATCAGTGAGTTATCCCTACGAATAGCGGGAAGCACAGATACGCAGTATTTT
>TRBV6-5|14|TRBD1|TRBJ2-1|NA
CASSYGTGPNEQFF
TGTGCCAGCAGTTATGGGACAGGGCCAAATGAGCAGTTCTTC
>TRBV7-8|15|NA|TRBJ1-5|NA
CASSLAADSNQPQHF
TGTGCCAGCAGCTTAGCGGCGGATAGCAATCAGCCCCAGCATTTT
>TRBV27|14|TRBD1|TRBJ1-2|NA
CASRTGVGNYGYTF
TGTGCCAGCAGGACAGGGGTTGGCAACTATGGCTACACCTTC
>TRBV10-2|12|TRBD1|TRBJ2-7|NA
CATGQGRGEQYF
TGCGCCACTGGACAGGGGAGGGGTGAGCAGTACTTC
>TRBV27|16|TRBD1|TRBJ1-5|NA
CASSRSGTASREPQHF
TGTGCCAGCAGTAGATCCGGGACAGCCTCACGGGAGCCCCAGCATTTT
>TRBV4-1|18|TRBD2|TRBJ2-2|NA
CASSQRVSGRGNDGELFF
TGCGCCAGCAGCCAACGTGTGAGCGGGAGGGGGAATGACGGGGAGCTGTTTTTT
>TRBV6-6|13|NA|TRBJ2-7|NA
CASSYTGTHEQYF
TGTGCCAGCAGTTATACAGGGACCCACGAGCAGTACTTC
>TRBV11-2|13|NA|TRBJ2-7|NA
CASSLGTVYEQYF
TGTGCCAGCAGCTTAGGGACAGTCTACGAGCAGTACTTC
>TRBV13|17|TRBD1|TRBJ1-3|few
CASSFAGQRRSGNTIYF
TGTGCCAGCAGCTTCGCGGGACAGAGAAGATCTGGAAACACCATATATTTT
>TRBV19|13|NA|TRBJ2-7|many
CASSSRSGNEQYF
TGTGCCAGTAGTTCCCGATCAGGGAACGAGCAGTACTTC
>TRBV25-1|17|TRBD2|TRBJ2-3|few
CASSDSTGTRGTDTQYF
TGTGCCAGCAGCGATTCCACCGGGACTAGGGGCACAGATACGCAGTATTTT
>TRBV5-1|16|TRBD1|TRBJ1-4|NA
CASSSTGFETNEKLFF
TGCGCCAGCAGCTCGACAGGGTTCGAAACTAATGAAAAACTGTTTTTT
>TRBV6-1|15|TRBD1|TRBJ2-3|NA
CASYRTGTSTDTQYF
TGTGCCAGCTATCGGACAGGTACTAGCACAGATACGCAGTATTTT
>TRBV11-2|14|NA|TRBJ2-1|NA
CASSFQGRWNEQFF
TGTGCCAGCAGCTTCCAGGGACGTTGGAATGAGCAGTTCTTC
>TRBV30|11|NA|TRBJ2-5|NA
CAWEGDETQYF
TGTGCCTGGGAGGGGGATGAGACCCAGTACTTC
>TRBV6-6|15|NA|TRBJ2-2|NA
CASSRPGRNTGELFF
TGTGCCAGCAGTCGGCCCGGGCGGAACACCGGGGAGCTGTTTTTT